The clone carrying this T cell receptor beta chain was detected a few times. The antigen remains undetermined. These data belong to a study of response to subunit inactivated influenza vaccine. Study-wide findings and caveats: Authors suggested that a seasonal influenza vaccination recruits few new T cells each time.

The CDR3 extends over 13 amino acids. The germline V gene has CDR1 MNHEY and CDR2 SVGEGT. Trimming took off 2 bases at V and 6 bases at J, with 9 bases between the two ends. TCRdb re-analysed the RT-PCR reads in MiXCR, keeping a single row per CDR3 protein. The sample holds 600,000 to 700,000 distinct CDR3 sequences; 12% to 15% are singletons and the top ten take less than 9%. The specimen was PBMCs from blood, collected roughly 15 days before vaccination. This clonotype was obtained from a man in his fifties who received an inactivated influenza vaccine. The rearrangement joins TRBV6-2 or TRBV6-3 to TRBJ2-3; D is unresolved. The CDR3 bases are TGTGCCAGCAGTTACGGTGTGTGGGATACGCAGTATTTT. It specifies CASSYGVWDTQYF.